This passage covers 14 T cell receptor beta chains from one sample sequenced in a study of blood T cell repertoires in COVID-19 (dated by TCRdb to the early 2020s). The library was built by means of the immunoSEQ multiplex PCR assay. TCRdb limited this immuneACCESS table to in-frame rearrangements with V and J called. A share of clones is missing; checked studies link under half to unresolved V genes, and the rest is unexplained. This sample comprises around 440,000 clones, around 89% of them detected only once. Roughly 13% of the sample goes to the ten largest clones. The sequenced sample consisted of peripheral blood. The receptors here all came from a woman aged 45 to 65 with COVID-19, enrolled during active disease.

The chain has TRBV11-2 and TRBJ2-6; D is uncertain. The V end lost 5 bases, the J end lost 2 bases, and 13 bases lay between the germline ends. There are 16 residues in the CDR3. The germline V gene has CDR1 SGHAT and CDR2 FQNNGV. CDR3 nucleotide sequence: TGTGCCAGCAGCCCACTGTCGGTTGCTGGGGCCAACGTCCTGACTTTC. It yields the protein CASSPLSVAGANVLTF.

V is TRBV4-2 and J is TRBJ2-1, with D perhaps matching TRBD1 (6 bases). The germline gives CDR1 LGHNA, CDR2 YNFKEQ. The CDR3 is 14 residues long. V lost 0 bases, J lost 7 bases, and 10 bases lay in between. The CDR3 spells CASSQDNQGNEQFF. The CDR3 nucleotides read TGTGCCAGCAGCCAAGATAACCAGGGGAATGAGCAGTTCTTC.

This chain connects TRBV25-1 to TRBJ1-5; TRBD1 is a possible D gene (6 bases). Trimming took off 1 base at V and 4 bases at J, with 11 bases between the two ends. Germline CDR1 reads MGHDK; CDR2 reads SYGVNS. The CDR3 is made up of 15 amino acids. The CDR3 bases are TGTGCCAGCAGTGAATGGGGAGGGGGTAATCAGCCCCAGCATTTT. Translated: CASSEWGGGNQPQHF.

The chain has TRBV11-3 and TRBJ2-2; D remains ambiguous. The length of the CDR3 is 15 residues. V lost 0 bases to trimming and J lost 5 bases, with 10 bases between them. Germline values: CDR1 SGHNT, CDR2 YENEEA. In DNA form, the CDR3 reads TGTGCCAGCAGCTTAGATCAAACTGCGACCGGGGAGCTGTTTTTT. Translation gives CASSLDQTATGELFF. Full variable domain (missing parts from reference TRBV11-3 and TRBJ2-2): EAGVVQSPRYKIIEKKQPVAFWCNPISGHNTLYWYLQNLGQGPELLIRYENEEAVDDSQLPKDRFSAERLKGVDSTLKIQPAELGDSAVYLCASSLDQTATGELFFGEGSRLTVL.

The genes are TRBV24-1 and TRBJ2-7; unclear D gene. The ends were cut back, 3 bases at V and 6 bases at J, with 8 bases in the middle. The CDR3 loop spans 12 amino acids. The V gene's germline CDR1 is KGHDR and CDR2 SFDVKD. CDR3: CATSDPATEQYF. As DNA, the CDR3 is TGTGCCACCAGTGATCCCGCTACCGAGCAGTACTTC.

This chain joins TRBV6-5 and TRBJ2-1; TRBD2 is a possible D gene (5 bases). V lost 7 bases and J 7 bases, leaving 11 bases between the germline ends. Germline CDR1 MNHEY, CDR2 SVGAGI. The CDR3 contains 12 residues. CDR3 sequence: CASTERRNEQFF. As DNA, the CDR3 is TGTGCCAGCACCGAAAGGAGGAATGAGCAGTTCTTC.

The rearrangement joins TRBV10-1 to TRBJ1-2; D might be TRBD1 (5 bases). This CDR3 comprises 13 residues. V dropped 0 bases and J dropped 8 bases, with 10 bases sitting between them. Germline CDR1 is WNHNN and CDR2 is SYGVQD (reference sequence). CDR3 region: CASSESRGDGYTF. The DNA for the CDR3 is TGCGCCAGCAGTGAGTCTAGGGGCGACGGCTACACCTTC.

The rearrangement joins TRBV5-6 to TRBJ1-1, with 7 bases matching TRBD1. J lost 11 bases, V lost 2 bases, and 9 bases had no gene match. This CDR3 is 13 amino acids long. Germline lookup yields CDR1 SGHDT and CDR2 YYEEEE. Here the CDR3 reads CASSFSETGLAFF. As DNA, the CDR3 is TGTGCCAGCAGCTTTTCCGAGACAGGGCTGGCTTTCTTT. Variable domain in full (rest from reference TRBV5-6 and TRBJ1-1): DAGVTQSPTHLIKTRGQQVTLRCSPKSGHDTVSWYQQALGQGPQFIFQYYEEEERQRGNFPDRFSGHQFPNYSSELNVNALLLGDSALYLCASSFSETGLAFFGQGTRLTVV.

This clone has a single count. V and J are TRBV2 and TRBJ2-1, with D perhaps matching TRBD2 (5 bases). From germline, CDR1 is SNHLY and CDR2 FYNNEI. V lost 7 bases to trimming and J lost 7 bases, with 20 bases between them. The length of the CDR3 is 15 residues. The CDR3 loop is CASKEVRASRNEQFF. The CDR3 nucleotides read TGTGCCAGCAAGGAGGTTAGAGCCTCTAGGAATGAGCAGTTCTTC. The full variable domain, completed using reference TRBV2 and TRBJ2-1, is EPEVTQTPSHQVTQMGQEVILRCVPISNHLYFYWYRQILGQKVEFLVSFYNNEISEKSEIFDDQFSVERPDGSNFTLKIRSTKLEDSAMYFCASKEVRASRNEQFFGPGTRLTVL.

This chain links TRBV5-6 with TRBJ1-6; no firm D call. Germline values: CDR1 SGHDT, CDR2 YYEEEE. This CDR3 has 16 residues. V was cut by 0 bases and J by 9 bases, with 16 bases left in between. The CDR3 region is CASSLVVPALTSPLHF. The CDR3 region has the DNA TGTGCCAGCAGCTTGGTAGTACCTGCCCTTACTTCACCCCTCCACTTT.

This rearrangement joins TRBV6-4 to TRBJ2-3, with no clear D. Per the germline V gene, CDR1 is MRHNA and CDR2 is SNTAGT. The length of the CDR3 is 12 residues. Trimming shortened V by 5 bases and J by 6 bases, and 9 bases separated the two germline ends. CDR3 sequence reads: CASSLDGDTQYF. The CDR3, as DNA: TGTGCCAGCAGTCTAGACGGCGATACGCAGTATTTT.

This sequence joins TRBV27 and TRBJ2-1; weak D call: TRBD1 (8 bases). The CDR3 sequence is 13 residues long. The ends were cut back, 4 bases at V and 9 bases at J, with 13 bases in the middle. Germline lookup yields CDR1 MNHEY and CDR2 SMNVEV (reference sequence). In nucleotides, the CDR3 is TGTGCCAGCAGTTCGTACAGGGGGGGTGAGCAGTTCTTC. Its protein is CASSSYRGGEQFF.

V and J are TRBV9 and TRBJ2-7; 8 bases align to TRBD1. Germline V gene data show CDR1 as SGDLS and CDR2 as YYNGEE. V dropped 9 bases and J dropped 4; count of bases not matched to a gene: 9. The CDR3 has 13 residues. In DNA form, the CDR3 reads TGTGCCACCTTGGACAGGGTGAATTACGAGCAGTACTTC. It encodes CATLDRVNYEQYF. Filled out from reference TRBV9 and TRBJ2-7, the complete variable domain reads DSGVTQTPKHLITATGQRVTLRCSPRSGDLSVYWYQQSLDQGLQFLIQYYNGEERAKGNILERFSAQQFPDLHSELNLSSLELGDSALYFCATLDRVNYEQYFGPGTRLTVT.

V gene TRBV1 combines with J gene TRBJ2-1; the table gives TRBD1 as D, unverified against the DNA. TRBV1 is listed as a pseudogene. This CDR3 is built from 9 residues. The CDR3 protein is CTNQDEQFF. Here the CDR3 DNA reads TGCACCAACCAGGATGAGCAGTTCTTC.